A single sample gave rise to the 20 T cell receptor beta chains below, sequenced in a study of blood T cell repertoires in COVID-19. Assay: immunoSEQ multiplex PCR; the TCRdb copy retains only in-frame clones and omits some. The table lists fewer than 150,000 clones, 70% to 85% of them singletons. The sequenced material came from peripheral blood. The source of these receptors is a man aged 60-69 years who had recovered from COVID-19.

The chain employs TRBV11-3 and TRBJ1-1; TRBD1 matches 9 bases. CDR3 length: 14 amino acids. The germline CDR1 and CDR2 sequences are SGHNT and YENEEA. The V segment lost 3 bases and the J segment 2 bases; nucleotides outside the gene matches: 1. CDR3 amino acids: CASSLDRGNTEAFF. CDR3 DNA: TGTGCCAGCAGCTTGGACAGGGGTAACACTGAAGCTTTCTTT.

The gene calls are TRBV5-3 and TRBJ2-1, with 7 bases fitting TRBD2. TRBV5-3 is an ORF; its function is uncertain. Trimming removed 0 bases from V and 7 bases from J; junction bases left unmatched: 7. CDR3 length: 15 residues. The CDR3: CARSLEPDGGNEQFF. As DNA, the CDR3 is TGTGCCAGAAGCTTGGAGCCGGACGGGGGGAATGAGCAGTTCTTC.

V gene TRBV6-7 combines with J gene TRBJ2-7; 12 positions agree with TRBD1. TRBV6-7 is recorded as an ORF, its role being uncertain. This CDR3 is 15 amino acids long. Trimming at V came to 2 bases and at J to 7 bases, leaving 6 bases not matched to a gene. The CDR3, as DNA: TGTGCCAGCAGTTACCAGGGACAGGGGGCGGGAGAGCAGTACTTC. This codes for CASSYQGQGAGEQYF.

The V gene is TRBV6-5, the J gene TRBJ1-5; 9 bases match TRBD1. Germline V gene sequence: CDR1 MNHEY, CDR2 SVGAGI. This CDR3 spans 14 amino acids. Trimming took 6 bases from V and 5 from J; bases not matched to a gene: 5. In DNA form, the CDR3 reads TGTGCCAGCAGGAAAACAGGGGGCGATCAGCCCCAGCATTTT. Translating gives CASRKTGGDQPQHF.

The genes are TRBV14 and TRBJ2-1, with 7 nucleotides matching TRBD1. Unmatched junction bases numbered 7, after V lost 1 base and J lost 7 bases. The CDR3 extends over 15 amino acids. Germline-derived CDR1 and CDR2 are SGHDN and FVKESK. The CDR3 region is CASSQGQGLGNEQFF. For the CDR3, the DNA is TGTGCCAGCAGCCAAGGACAGGGCCTTGGGAATGAGCAGTTCTTC.

The chain carries TRBV7-2 and TRBJ2-3; TRBD2 matches 9 bases. After removal of 4 bases from V and 1 base from J, the junction contained 6 bases not matched to a gene. Germline V gene data show CDR1 as SGHTA and CDR2 as FQGNSA. The length of the CDR3 is 16 residues. CDR3 sequence reads: CASSSRASGGTDTQYF. The CDR3 DNA reads TGTGCCAGCAGCTCCCGGGCTAGCGGGGGCACAGATACGCAGTATTTT.

The rearrangement links TRBV18 to TRBJ2-7; a weak D match, TRBD1 (6 bases). V lost 3 bases and J lost 7, with 16 bases in between. The CDR3 totals 14 residues. Germline V gene data show CDR1 as KGHSH and CDR2 as LQKENI. The CDR3 loop is CASSPRDIPGEQYF. The CDR3 bases are TGTGCCAGCTCACCCCGGGACATTCCTGGGGAGCAGTACTTC.

This clone was counted a few times. V gene TRBV5-1 combines with J gene TRBJ2-6; D gene unclear. The CDR3 consists of 14 residues. V was clipped by 4 bases and J by 0 bases, with 5 bases between them. In germline, CDR1 is SGHRS, CDR2 YFSETQ. The CDR3 bases are TGCGCCAGCAGCGAGAGCTCTGGGGCCAACGTCCTGACTTTC. Protein product: CASSESSGANVLTF.

CDR3 coding DNA: TGTGCCAGCAGTTATAGCGGGAGCTCCTACGAGCAGTACTTC. It is translated as CASSYSGSSYEQYF. J is TRBJ2-7 and V is TRBV6-5, with 9 bases matching TRBD2. The CDR3 sequence is 14 residues long. J was trimmed by 0 bases and V by 3 bases; bases with no gene match: 0. Germline V gene data show CDR1 as MNHEY and CDR2 as SVGAGI.

The V and J genes are TRBV7-9 and TRBJ2-6; D is unresolved. The CDR3 runs to 15 residues. Germline V lookup: CDR1 SEHNR, CDR2 FQNEAQ (reference sequence). The V end was cut by 5 bases, the J end by 2 bases, with 10 bases between. The CDR3, as DNA: TGTGCCAGCAGCCCTAATGGAGCTGGGGCCAACGTCCTGACTTTC. Residues: CASSPNGAGANVLTF.

This clone came up a few times. The chain links TRBV28 to TRBJ1-3; no firm D call. CDR3 length: 13 amino acids. Trimming removed 2 bases from V and 8 bases from J, with 10 bases in between. Germline CDR1 reads MDHEN; CDR2 reads SYDVKM. CDR3 nucleotides: TGTGCCAGCAGTTTAACGGGAGAGGACACCATATATTTT. This gives the protein CASSLTGEDTIYF.

The chain employs TRBV6-2 or TRBV6-3 and TRBJ2-2; tentatively, D is TRBD1 (5 bases). In germline, CDR1 is MNHEY, CDR2 SVGEGT. The CDR3 extends over 16 amino acids. V shed 5 bases and J shed 1 base, with 14 bases lying between them. DNA of the CDR3: TGTGCCAGCAGTCCCCCAGGGATAGGGAACACCGGGGAGCTGTTTTTT. Encoded protein: CASSPPGIGNTGELFF.

J is TRBJ2-3 and V is TRBV7-3; 11 bases agree with TRBD2. This CDR3 contains 17 residues. CDR1 SGHTA and CDR2 FQGTGA come from the germline V gene. V lost 4 bases and J lost 0; bases outside the gene matches: 6. The CDR3 DNA follows: TGTGCCAGCAGCTACGGGACTAGCGGCTTAAGCACAGATACGCAGTATTTT. This encodes CASSYGTSGLSTDTQYF.

The chain couples TRBV28 to TRBJ1-2, with a weak D call TRBD1 (5 bases). The CDR3 totals 12 residues. Germline V gives CDR1 MDHEN, CDR2 SYDVKM. Between the trimmed V and J ends, which lost 8 bases and 4 bases, there was a span of 11 bases. The CDR3 sequence is CASRSGGYGYTF. CDR3 coding DNA: TGTGCCAGCCGGAGCGGGGGCTATGGCTACACCTTC.

This chain connects TRBV5-8 to TRBJ2-5; 7 bases map to TRBD2. The germline V gene encodes CDR1 SGHTS and CDR2 YDEGEE. After removal of 1 base from V and 4 bases from J, the junction contained 7 bases not matched to a gene. The CDR3 spans 15 residues. The CDR3 DNA follows: TGTGCCAGCAGCTTGCGGGGGGACGCGGCAGAGACCCAGTACTTC. This translates into CASSLRGDAAETQYF.

The chain carries TRBV6-2 or TRBV6-3 and TRBJ2-5; possible D gene TRBD2, 6 bases. V was cut by 5 bases and J by 5 bases, with 21 bases left in between. The CDR3 runs 16 residues. CDR1 is MNHEY, CDR2 SVGEGT, per germline. In DNA form, the CDR3 reads TGTGCCAGCAGTCAGCCCCGGGACTCCCCGGGGGAGACCCAGTACTTC. Protein product: CASSQPRDSPGETQYF.

The chain combines TRBV3-1 (or the pseudogene TRBV3-2) with TRBJ2-7; 8 bases map to TRBD2. J was trimmed by 2 bases and V by 3 bases; bases with no gene match: 6. The CDR3 sequence is 15 residues long. Germline V lookup: CDR1 LGHDT, CDR2 YNNKEL (reference sequence). The DNA of the CDR3 is TGTGCCAGCAGCCAGGGAACTAGCGGCCCCTACGAGCAGTACTTC. Translating it yields CASSQGTSGPYEQYF.

The chain is built from TRBV5-4 and TRBJ1-1, with D tentatively TRBD1 (6 bases). Germline V lookup: CDR1 SGHNT, CDR2 YYREEE (reference sequence). V dropped 3 bases and J dropped 6 bases, with 18 bases sitting between them. CDR3 length equals 15 residues. CDR3 protein: CASSSWGGRRAEAFF. CDR3 nucleotide sequence: TGTGCCAGCAGCTCTTGGGGGGGGCGCCGAGCTGAAGCTTTCTTT.

This chain joins TRBV27 and TRBJ2-1, with D unresolved. Trimming cost V 3 bases and J 0 bases, with 12 bases left between them. There are 16 residues in the CDR3. Germline V gene sequence: CDR1 MNHEY, CDR2 SMNVEV (reference sequence). The CDR3 DNA reads TGTGCCAGCAGTTTCTACCTTTCCAACTCCTACAATGAGCAGTTCTTC. Protein sequence: CASSFYLSNSYNEQFF.

CDR3 DNA: TGTGCCAGCAGTAGGATCGGGACAGGGGGCTACGAGCAGTACTTC. Translated, it gives CASSRIGTGGYEQYF. The chain combines TRBV28 with TRBJ2-7; TRBD1 aligns across 11 bases. The CDR3 length is 15 residues. From germline, CDR1 is MDHEN and CDR2 SYDVKM. The J segment lost 3 bases and the V segment lost 5 bases, leaving 6 bases of the junction unmatched.